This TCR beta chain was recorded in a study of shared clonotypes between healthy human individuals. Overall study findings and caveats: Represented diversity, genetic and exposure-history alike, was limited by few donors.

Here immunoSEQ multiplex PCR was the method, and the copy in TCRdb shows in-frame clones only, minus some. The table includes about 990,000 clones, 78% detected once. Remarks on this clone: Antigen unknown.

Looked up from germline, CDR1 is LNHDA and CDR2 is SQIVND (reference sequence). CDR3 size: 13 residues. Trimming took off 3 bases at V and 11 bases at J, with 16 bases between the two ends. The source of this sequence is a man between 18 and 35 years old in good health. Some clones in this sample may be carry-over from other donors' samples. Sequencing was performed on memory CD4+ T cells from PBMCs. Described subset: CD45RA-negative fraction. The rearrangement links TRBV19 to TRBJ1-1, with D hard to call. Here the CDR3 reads CASSIQGSQTAFF. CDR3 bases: TGTGCCAGTAGTATTCAAGGTAGTCAAACGGCTTTCTTT.